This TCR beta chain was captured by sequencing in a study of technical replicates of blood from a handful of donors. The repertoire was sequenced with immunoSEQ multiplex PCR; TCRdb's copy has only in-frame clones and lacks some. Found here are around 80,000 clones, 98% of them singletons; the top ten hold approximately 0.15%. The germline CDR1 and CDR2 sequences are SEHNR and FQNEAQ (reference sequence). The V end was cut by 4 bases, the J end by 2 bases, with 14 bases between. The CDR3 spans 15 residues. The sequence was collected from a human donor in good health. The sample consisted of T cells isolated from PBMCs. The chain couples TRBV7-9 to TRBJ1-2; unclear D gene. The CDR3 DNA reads TGTGCCAGCAGCTCCTACACCCGCGGCAACTATGGCTACACCTTC. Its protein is CASSSYTRGNYGYTF.